Listed below are T cell receptor beta chains from one sample, sequenced in a study of blood T cells in healthy people across ages. Each CDR3 protein is one row after TCRdb ran MiXCR on the 5' RACE reads. The sample yields roughly 2 million distinct CDR3 sequences, around half seen once. Sequencing was carried out using blood. The receptor source for this set is a woman aged 40 to 55 in good health. CDR3s include the opening cysteine and the closing phenylalanine or tryptophan. A D gene is named only where the DNA matches it firmly. Not all rows give a size; the values are once, few, many and, for expanded clones, a class.

d_call j_call clone_size v_call cdr3_nt cdr3_aa
NA TRBJ1-6 NA TRBV20-1 TGCAGTGCTAAGGAAAGCTCCTATAATTCACCCCTCCACTTT CSAKESSYNSPLHF
NA TRBJ1-4 few TRBV7-2 TGTGCCAGCAGCTCCGGGGGGCCTAATAATGAAAAACTGTTTTTT CASSSGGPNNEKLFF
NA TRBJ1-2 NA TRBV4-2 TGTGCCAGCAGCCAAGATCTGGGAGGGAGTAACTATGGCTACACCTTC CASSQDLGGSNYGYTF
TRBD2 TRBJ2-3 NA TRBV9 TGTGCCAGCAGCGTAGCGGGGGGGCCGAGGGATACGCAGTATTTT CASSVAGGPRDTQYF
NA TRBJ2-5 NA TRBV28 TGTGCCAGCAGTTCGGTGGAGATGGTCCAAGAGACCCAGTACTTC CASSSVEMVQETQYF
NA TRBJ2-1 few TRBV20-1 TGCAGTGCTAGGGGGGGAGCGGAACCTTACAATGAGCAGTTCTTC CSARGGAEPYNEQFF
TRBD1 TRBJ1-2 few TRBV7-2 TGTGCCAGCAGTAGGGACAGCCAAAGCTATGGCTACACCTTC CASSRDSQSYGYTF
TRBD1 TRBJ2-1 NA TRBV20-1 TGCAGTGGGATCAGGGGGCTGCGAAATGAGCAGTTCTTC CSGIRGLRNEQFF
TRBD2 TRBJ2-3 NA TRBV3-1 TGTGCCAGCAGCCAAGATGCAACTAGCGGCGCAGATACGCAGTATTTT CASSQDATSGADTQYF
NA TRBJ2-5 NA TRBV6-5 TGTGCCAGCAGTTACTCGGGACCAGAGACCCAGTACTTC CASSYSGPETQYF
NA TRBJ2-3 NA TRBV12-3/TRBV12-4 TGTGCCAGCAGGGGAGTTAGAGCAGATACGCAGTATTTT CASRGVRADTQYF
NA TRBJ2-3 NA TRBV7-9 TGTGCCAGCCTGCCGGATACGCAGTATTTT CASLPDTQYF
TRBD1 TRBJ2-3 few TRBV20-1 TGCAGTGCCCTCGGGACAGACACAGATACACAGTATTTT CSALGTDTDTQYF
TRBD2 TRBJ2-1 few TRBV7-6 TGTGCCAGCAGCTTTCCGGGACTAGCGGGGATGAATGAGCAGTTCTTC CASSFPGLAGMNEQFF
NA TRBJ2-5 NA TRBV24-1 TGTGCCACCAGTGATCAAAGACAGAACCCCACGACCCAGTACTTC CATSDQRQNPTTQYF
NA TRBJ2-1 NA TRBV29-1 TGCAGCTCCATGGGGACAGCGGGCCCAGCCTACAATGAGCAGTTCTTC CSSMGTAGPAYNEQFF
NA TRBJ2-7 NA TRBV28 TGTGCCACCTTTCAAACAGGGTCGGGCTACGAGCAGTACTTC CATFQTGSGYEQYF
TRBD1 TRBJ1-6 NA TRBV20-1 TGCAGTGCTAGGGCGACAGGGAATCCTAATTCACCCCTCCACTTT CSARATGNPNSPLHF
TRBD1 TRBJ2-3 NA TRBV6-2/TRBV6-3 TGTGCCAGCAGTCAAGGGACAGGGGCGCAGTATTTT CASSQGTGAQYF
NA TRBJ1-2 few TRBV7-2 TGTGCCAGCAGCTTAATTAAAACAGGGTCTGGAGGCTACACCTTC CASSLIKTGSGGYTF
TRBD1 TRBJ1-5 NA TRBV7-9 TGTGCCAGCGGCCGGGAGTTGACAGGGGGCAGGAGCAATCAGCCCCAGCATTTT CASGRELTGGRSNQPQHF
NA TRBJ2-1 NA TRBV3-1 TGCGCCAGCAGCCAAGTTGGGGATGCCTACAATGAGCAGTTCTTC CASSQVGDAYNEQFF
NA TRBJ2-3 NA TRBV25-1 TGTGCCCGCAGTCTTACAGGTTCAGTCACAGATACGCAGTATTTT CARSLTGSVTDTQYF
TRBD2 TRBJ2-3 few TRBV4-1 TGCGCCAGCAGCCAAGACGGGGACCGGGGGGTCGGAGATACGCAGTATTTT CASSQDGDRGVGDTQYF